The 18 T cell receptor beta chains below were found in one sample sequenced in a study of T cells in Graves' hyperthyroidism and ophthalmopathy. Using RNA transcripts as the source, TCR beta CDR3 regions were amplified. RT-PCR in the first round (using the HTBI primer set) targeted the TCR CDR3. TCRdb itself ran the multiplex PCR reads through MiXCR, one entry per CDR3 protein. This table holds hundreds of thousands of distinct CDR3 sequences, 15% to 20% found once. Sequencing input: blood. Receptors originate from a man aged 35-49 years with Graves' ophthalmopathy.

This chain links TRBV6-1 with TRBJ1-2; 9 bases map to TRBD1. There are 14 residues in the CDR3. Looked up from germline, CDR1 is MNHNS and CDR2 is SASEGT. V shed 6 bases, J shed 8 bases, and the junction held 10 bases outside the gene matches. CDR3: CASRTLTGGQGYTF. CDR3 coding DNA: TGTGCCAGCAGGACTCTTACAGGGGGCCAAGGCTACACCTTC.

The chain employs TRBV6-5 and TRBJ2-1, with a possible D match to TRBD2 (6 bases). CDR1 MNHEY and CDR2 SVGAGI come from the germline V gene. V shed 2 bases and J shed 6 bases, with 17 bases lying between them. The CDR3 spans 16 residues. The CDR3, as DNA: TGTGCCAGCAGTTACGGGCGGGACCCTATTATCAATGAGCAGTTCTTC. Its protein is CASSYGRDPIINEQFF.

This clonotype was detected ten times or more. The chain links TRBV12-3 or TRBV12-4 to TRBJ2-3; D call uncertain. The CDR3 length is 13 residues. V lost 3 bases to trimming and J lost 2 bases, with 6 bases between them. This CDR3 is CASSFTYTDTQYF. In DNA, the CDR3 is TGTGCCAGCAGTTTTACATACACAGATACGCAGTATTTT.

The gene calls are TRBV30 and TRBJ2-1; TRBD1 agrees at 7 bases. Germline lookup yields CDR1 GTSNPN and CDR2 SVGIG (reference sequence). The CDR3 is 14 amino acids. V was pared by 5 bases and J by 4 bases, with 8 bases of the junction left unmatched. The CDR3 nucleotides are TGTGCCTGGGCCCGCCGGGACAGTTACAATGAGCAGTTCTTC. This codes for CAWARRDSYNEQFF.

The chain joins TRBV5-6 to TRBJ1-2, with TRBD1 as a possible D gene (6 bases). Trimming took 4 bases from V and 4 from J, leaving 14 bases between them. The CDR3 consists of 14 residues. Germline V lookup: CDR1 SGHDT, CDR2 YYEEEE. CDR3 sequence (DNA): TGTGCCAGCAGCCTAGGACAGTCATTCTATGGCTACACCTTC. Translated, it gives CASSLGQSFYGYTF.

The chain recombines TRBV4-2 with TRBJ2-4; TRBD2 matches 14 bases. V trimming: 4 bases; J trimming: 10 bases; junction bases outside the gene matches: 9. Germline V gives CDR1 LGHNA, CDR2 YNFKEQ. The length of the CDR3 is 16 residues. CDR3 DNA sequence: TGTGCCAGCAGCCCCAAGACTAGCGGGGGGGCAGGGATTCAGTACTTC. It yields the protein CASSPKTSGGAGIQYF.

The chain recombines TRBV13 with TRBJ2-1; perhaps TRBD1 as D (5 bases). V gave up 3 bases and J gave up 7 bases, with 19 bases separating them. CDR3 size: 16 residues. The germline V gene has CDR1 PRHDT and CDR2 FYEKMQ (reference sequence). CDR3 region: CASSFYSSQKGNEQFF. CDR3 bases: TGTGCCAGCAGCTTCTATAGCTCCCAGAAGGGGAATGAGCAGTTCTTC. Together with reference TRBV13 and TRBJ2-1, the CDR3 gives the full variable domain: AAGVIQSPRHLIKEKRETATLKCYPIPRHDTVYWYQQGPGQDPQFLISFYEKMQSDKGSIPDRFSAQQFSDYHSELNMSSLELGDSALYFCASSFYSSQKGNEQFFGPGTRLTVL.

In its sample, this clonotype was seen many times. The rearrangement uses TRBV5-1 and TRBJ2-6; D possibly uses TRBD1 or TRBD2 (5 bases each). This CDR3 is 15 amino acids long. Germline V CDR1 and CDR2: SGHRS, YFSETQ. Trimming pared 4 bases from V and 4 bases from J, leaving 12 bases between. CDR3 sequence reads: CASSQEGSGANVLTF. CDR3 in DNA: TGCGCCAGCAGCCAAGAGGGGTCCGGGGCCAACGTCCTGACTTTC. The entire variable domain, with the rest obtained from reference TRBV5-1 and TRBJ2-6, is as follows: KAGVTQTPRYLIKTRGQQVTLSCSPISGHRSVSWYQQTPGQGLQFLFEYFSETQRNKGNFPGRFSGRQFSNSRSEMNVSTLELGDSALYLCASSQEGSGANVLTFGAGSRLTVL.

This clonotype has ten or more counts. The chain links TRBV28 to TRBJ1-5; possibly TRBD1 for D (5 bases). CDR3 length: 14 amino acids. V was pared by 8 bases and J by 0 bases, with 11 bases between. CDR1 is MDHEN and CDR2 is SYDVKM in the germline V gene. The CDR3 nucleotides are TGTGCCAGCGCTGGGGGGAGTAGCAATCAGCCCCAGCATTTT. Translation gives CASAGGSSNQPQHF.

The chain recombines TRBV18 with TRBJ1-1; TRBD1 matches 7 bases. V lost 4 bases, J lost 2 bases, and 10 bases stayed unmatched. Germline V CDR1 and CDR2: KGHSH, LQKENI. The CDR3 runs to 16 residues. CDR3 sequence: CASSLPPRDRNTEAFF. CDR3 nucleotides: TGTGCCAGCTCACTTCCTCCCCGGGACAGAAACACTGAAGCTTTCTTT.

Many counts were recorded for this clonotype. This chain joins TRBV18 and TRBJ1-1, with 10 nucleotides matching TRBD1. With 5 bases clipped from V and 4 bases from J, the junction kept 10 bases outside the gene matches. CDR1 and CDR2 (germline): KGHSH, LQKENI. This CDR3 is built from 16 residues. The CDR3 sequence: CASSWTGGLAGTEAFF. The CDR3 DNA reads TGTGCCAGCTCATGGACAGGGGGACTCGCCGGCACTGAAGCTTTCTTT.

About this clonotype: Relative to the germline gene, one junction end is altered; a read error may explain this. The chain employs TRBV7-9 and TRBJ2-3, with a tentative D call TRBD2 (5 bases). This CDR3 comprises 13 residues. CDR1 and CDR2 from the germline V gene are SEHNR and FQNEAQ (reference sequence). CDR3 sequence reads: CASSLDSMKAQCF. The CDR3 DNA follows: TGTGCCAGCAGCTTGGACTCCATGAAAGCGCAGTGTTTT.

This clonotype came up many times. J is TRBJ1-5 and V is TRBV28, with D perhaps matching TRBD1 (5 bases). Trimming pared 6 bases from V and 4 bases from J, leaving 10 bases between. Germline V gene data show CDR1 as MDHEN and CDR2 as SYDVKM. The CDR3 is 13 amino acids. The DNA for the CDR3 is TGTGCCAGCAGCGTCCGGGGGAATCAGCCCCAGCATTTT. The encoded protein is CASSVRGNQPQHF.

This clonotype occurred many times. In nucleotides, the CDR3 is TGTGCCAGCAGCTTATATCGGGGTCCGACGAACACTGAAGCTTTCTTT. Protein product: CASSLYRGPTNTEAFF. V gene TRBV7-2 combines with J gene TRBJ1-1; D uncertain. V lost 2 bases, J lost 1 base, and 14 bases lay in between. CDR1 is SGHTA, CDR2 FQGNSA, per germline. CDR3 length equals 16 residues.

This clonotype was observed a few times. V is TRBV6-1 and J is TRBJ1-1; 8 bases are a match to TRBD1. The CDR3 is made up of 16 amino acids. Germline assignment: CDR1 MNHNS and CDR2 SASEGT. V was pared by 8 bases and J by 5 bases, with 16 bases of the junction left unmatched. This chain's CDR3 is CASGPSVTGVRTEAFF. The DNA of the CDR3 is TGTGCCAGCGGGCCGTCCGTGACAGGGGTTAGGACTGAAGCTTTCTTT.

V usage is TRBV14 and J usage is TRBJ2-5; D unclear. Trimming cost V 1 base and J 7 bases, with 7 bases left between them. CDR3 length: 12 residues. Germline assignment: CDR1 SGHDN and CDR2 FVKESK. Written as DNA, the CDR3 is TGTGCCAGCAGCCAAGGCGGAGCGACCCAGTACTTC. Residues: CASSQGGATQYF. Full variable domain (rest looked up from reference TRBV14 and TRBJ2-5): EAGVTQFPSHSVIEKGQTVTLRCDPISGHDNLYWYRRVMGKEIKFLLHFVKESKQDESGMPNNRFLAERTGGTYSTLKVQPAELEDSGVYFCASSQGGATQYFGPGTRLLVL.

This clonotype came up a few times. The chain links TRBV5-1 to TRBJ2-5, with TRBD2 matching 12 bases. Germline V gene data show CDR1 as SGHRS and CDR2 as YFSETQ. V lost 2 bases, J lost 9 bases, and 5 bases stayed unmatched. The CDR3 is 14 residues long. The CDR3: CASSLRLAGVAQYF. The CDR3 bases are TGCGCCAGCAGCTTAAGACTAGCGGGGGTTGCCCAGTACTTC.

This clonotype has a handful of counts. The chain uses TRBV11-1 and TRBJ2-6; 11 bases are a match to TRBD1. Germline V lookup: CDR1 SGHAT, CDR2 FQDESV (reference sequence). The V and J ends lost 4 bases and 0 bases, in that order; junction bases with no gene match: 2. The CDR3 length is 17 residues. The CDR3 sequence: CASSSGQGGSGANVLTF. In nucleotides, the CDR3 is TGTGCCAGCAGCTCGGGACAGGGGGGCTCTGGGGCCAACGTCCTGACTTTC.